Below are 8 T cell receptor beta chains sequenced from a single sample in a study of post-analysis software for immune sequencing data. Antigens for these TCRs are unknown. Each TCR beta cDNA library carried unique molecular identifiers. MiXCR, run by TCRdb on the PCR reads, gives a single entry per CDR3 protein. The table includes about half a million distinct CDR3 sequences, 30% to 40% detected once. Study-level results: With TRBV5-6, TRBV5-1 and TRBV20-1 included, 5 or 6 TRBV segments were more frequent in patients than in controls.

Sequencing input: blood. Source of these receptors: a girl aged 2 to 17 with multiple sclerosis.

V is TRBV3-1 and J is TRBJ2-5; possible D gene TRBD1, 6 bases. The end of the DNA aligns better with TRBJ2-7, so the J call may be wrong. Germline CDR1 LGHDT, CDR2 YNNKEL (reference sequence). The CDR3 loop spans 14 amino acids. The CDR3 loop is CASSQDVRGREQYF. The CDR3 bases are TGTGCCAGCAGCCAAGACGTCAGGGGCCGCGAGCAGTACTTC.

This chain connects TRBV12-3 or TRBV12-4 to TRBJ2-1; TRBD2 aligns across 11 bases. The V and J ends lost 5 bases and 7 bases, in that order; junction bases with no gene match: 10. This CDR3 contains 16 residues. Written as DNA, the CDR3 is TGTGCCAGCAGTAGACCCGGGACTAGCGGTTTTAATGAGCAGTTCTTC. Protein: CASSRPGTSGFNEQFF.

Concerning this clonotype: A read error may account for a junction end that differs from germline. The chain is built from TRBV28 and TRBJ2-7; no clear D. CDR3 size: 14 residues. The germline V gene encodes CDR1 MDHEN and CDR2 SYDVKM. In DNA, the CDR3 is TGCGCCAGCAGTTCCTATGCGAACTCCTACGAGCAGTACTTC. This sequence encodes CASSSYANSYEQYF.

The chain links TRBV20-1 to TRBJ1-1, with 7 positions matching TRBD1. The trim removed 5 bases at V and 1 base at J, leaving 7 bases unmatched. The germline CDR1 and CDR2 sequences are DFQATT and SNEGSKA (reference sequence). The CDR3 runs 14 residues. The CDR3 DNA follows: TGCAGTGCTCCCGACAGGGTGGGGAACACTGAAGCTTTCTTT. Its protein is CSAPDRVGNTEAFF.

This chain joins TRBV20-1 and TRBJ2-5, with 7 positions matching TRBD1. The DNA end is a closer match to TRBJ2-7, so the J assignment may be wrong. CDR3 length equals 14 residues. CDR1 DFQATT and CDR2 SNEGSKA come from the germline V gene (reference sequence). DNA for the CDR3: TGCAGTGCGCCGGGGACAGCGGCTAGTGGCGAGCAGTACTTC. Translating gives CSAPGTAASGEQYF.

The chain uses TRBV7-2 and TRBJ2-1, with D possibly matching TRBD2 (6 bases). Trimming shortened V by 2 bases and J by 4 bases, and 9 bases separated the two germline ends. The V gene's germline CDR1 is SGHTA and CDR2 FQGNSA. The CDR3 extends over 14 amino acids. CDR3 coding DNA: TGTGCCAGCAGCTTATGGGAGGAGTACAATGAGCAGTTCTTC. It translates to CASSLWEEYNEQFF.

The chain recombines TRBV28 with TRBJ2-6, with a possible D match to TRBD1 (5 bases). From germline, CDR1 is MDHEN and CDR2 SYDVKM. V was shortened by 2 bases and J by 2 bases, with 7 bases between the two germline ends. This CDR3 spans 15 amino acids. CDR3 DNA sequence: TGTGCCAGCAGTTTAAGGGGCCCTGGGGCCAACGTCCTGACTTTC. Amino acid sequence: CASSLRGPGANVLTF.

V is TRBV3-1 and J is TRBJ1-6; no firm D call. The CDR3 loop spans 17 amino acids. Germline assignment: CDR1 LGHDT and CDR2 YNNKEL (reference sequence). V shed 6 bases and J shed 9 bases, with 24 bases lying between them. The CDR3 loop reads CASSRSRSGRSLSPLHF. Written as DNA, the CDR3 is TGTGCCAGCAGTCGCTCAAGGTCGGGCCGATCGCTTTCACCCCTCCACTTT. Together with reference TRBV3-1 and TRBJ1-6, the CDR3 gives the full variable domain: DTAVSQTPKYLVTQMGNDKSIKCEQNLGHDTMYWYKQDSKKFLKIMFSYNNKELIINETVPNRFSPKSPDKAHLNLHINSLELGDSAVYFCASSRSRSGRSLSPLHFGNGTRLTVT.